Shown below are 27 T cell receptor beta chains from a single sample sequenced in a study of control samples from healthy donors and cancer patients. The protocol was immunoSEQ multiplex PCR, while the TCRdb copy is restricted to in-frame clones and leaves out a portion. Of fewer than 120,000 clones detected, around 89% appear once; the ten largest clones hold roughly 3.5%. Sequencing input: PBMCs. The receptor source for this set is a woman in her sixties with lung cancer.

J is TRBJ1-2 and V is TRBV6-2 or TRBV6-3, with D possibly TRBD1 on 5 matching bases. The CDR3 runs 13 residues. CDR1 is MNHEY and CDR2 is SVGEGT in the germline V gene. The V end lost 6 bases, the J end lost 3 bases, and 11 bases lay between the germline ends. The CDR3 sequence: CASSLDSYYGYTF. As DNA, the CDR3 is TGTGCCAGCAGCCTTGACAGCTACTATGGCTACACCTTC.

The chain combines TRBV25-1 with TRBJ2-3; 7 positions match TRBD1. Looked up from germline, CDR1 is MGHDK and CDR2 is SYGVNS. The V and J ends lost 5 bases and 3 bases, in that order; junction bases with no gene match: 5. The CDR3 spans 14 residues. CDR3 nucleotide sequence: TGTGCCAGCAGTTGGGGCAGGGGGACAGATACGCAGTATTTT. Translated, it gives CASSWGRGTDTQYF.

The V and J genes are TRBV13 and TRBJ2-3, with 9 positions matching TRBD2. The CDR3 totals 21 residues. V gave up 5 bases and J gave up 0 bases; unmatched junction bases: 21. The V gene's germline CDR1 is PRHDT and CDR2 FYEKMQ (reference sequence). The CDR3 is CASSRTTGLALGQTSTDTQYF. CDR3 nucleotide sequence: TGTGCCAGCAGCCGAACAACTGGACTAGCGCTCGGACAAACTAGCACAGATACGCAGTATTTT.

V and J are TRBV5-4 and TRBJ2-3; possibly TRBD2 for D (6 bases). The CDR3 runs 14 residues. Trimming pared 5 bases from V and 0 bases from J, leaving 10 bases between. Germline CDR1 SGHNT, CDR2 YYREEE (reference sequence). CDR3 sequence (DNA): TGTGCCAGCAGGGGGGGAACTAGCACAGATACGCAGTATTTT. It yields the protein CASRGGTSTDTQYF.

This clone is a singleton in its sample. The rearrangement joins TRBV29-1 to TRBJ2-3; D call uncertain. The V gene's germline CDR1 is SQVTM and CDR2 ANQGSEA. Trimming took 4 bases from V and 2 from J, leaving 13 bases between them. The CDR3 is 14 amino acids. The CDR3 nucleotides are TGCAGCGTTGGCTTAACTATATTCACAGATACGCAGTATTTT. Translated: CSVGLTIFTDTQYF.

This clone was observed once. This chain connects TRBV28 to TRBJ2-7; 13 positions match TRBD2. V lost 6 bases and J lost 2; bases outside the gene matches: 4. CDR1 and CDR2 from the germline V gene are MDHEN and SYDVKM. There are 15 residues in the CDR3. CDR3 loop: CASSSGLAGTYEQYF. CDR3 bases: TGTGCCAGCAGCTCGGGACTAGCGGGAACCTACGAGCAGTACTTC.

The chain combines TRBV3-1 (or the pseudogene TRBV3-2) with TRBJ1-4, with TRBD1 matching 8 bases. Germline trimming cut 5 bases from V and 8 bases from J; bases unmatched to any gene: 7. CDR1 LGHDT and CDR2 YNNKEL come from the germline V gene (reference sequence). This CDR3 is 14 amino acids long. CDR3 amino acids: CASSYQGAGEKLFF. In DNA form, the CDR3 reads TGTGCCAGCAGCTACCAGGGGGCTGGGGAAAAACTGTTTTTT.

This clone has more than one count but fewer than ten. V is TRBV6-2 or TRBV6-3 and J is TRBJ2-5; D may be TRBD1 (6 bases). The CDR3 runs to 15 residues. Trimming left V 4 bases short and J 10 bases short, with 22 bases between. Per the germline V gene, CDR1 is MNHEY and CDR2 is SVGEGT. As DNA, the CDR3 is TGTGCCAGCAGTTTCTCAACCGGGACAATTGGGATCCAGTACTTC. As protein: CASSFSTGTIGIQYF.

The chain joins TRBV25-1 to TRBJ1-6; the match to TRBD1 covers 10 bases. Germline lookup yields CDR1 MGHDK and CDR2 SYGVNS. The CDR3 has 18 amino acids. Trimming removed 3 bases from V and 6 bases from J; junction bases left unmatched: 11. CDR3 region: CASSDRAGQGLSNSPLHF. The CDR3 nucleotides are TGTGCCAGCAGTGACAGGGCGGGACAGGGGTTGAGTAATTCACCCCTCCACTTT.

The chain uses TRBV7-9 and TRBJ2-7; the D gene is possibly TRBD2 (5 bases). The CDR3 has 15 amino acids. Germline V lookup: CDR1 SEHNR, CDR2 FQNEAQ (reference sequence). The V end lost 5 bases, the J end lost 2 bases, and 16 bases lay between the germline ends. The CDR3: CASSLLSASAYEQYF. CDR3 in DNA: TGTGCCAGCAGCCTCCTTAGCGCCAGTGCCTACGAGCAGTACTTC.

On this clone itself: At one boundary the junction diverges from the germline segment, which might be a read error. The gene calls are TRBV7-2 and TRBJ1-2; D unclear. This CDR3 has 12 amino acids. Germline loops: CDR1 SGHTA, CDR2 FQGNSA. CDR3 nucleotide sequence: TGTGCCAGCAGCCTAGCTATGGCAGAGGCCACCTTC. Translating it yields CASSLAMAEATF.

This clone has a single count. The V gene is TRBV2, the J gene TRBJ2-2, with 7 nucleotides matching TRBD1. V shed 6 bases, J shed 4 bases, and the junction held 5 bases outside the gene matches. CDR1 SNHLY and CDR2 FYNNEI come from the germline V gene. CDR3 length: 14 residues. CDR3 sequence (DNA): TGTGCCAGCAGGGAAACAGGGGCCACCGGGGAGCTGTTTTTT. Translated: CASRETGATGELFF. Full variable domain (remainder filled in from reference TRBV2 and TRBJ2-2): EPEVTQTPSHQVTQMGQEVILRCVPISNHLYFYWYRQILGQKVEFLVSFYNNEISEKSEIFDDQFSVERPDGSNFTLKIRSTKLEDSAMYFCASRETGATGELFFGEGSRLTVL.

This clone was counted only a few times. The same CDR3 arises from other DNA sequences in this sample as well. The chain links TRBV12-3 or TRBV12-4 to TRBJ1-4; D not certain. V was shortened by 4 bases and J by 14 bases, with 14 bases between the two germline ends. CDR3 length: 12 amino acids. The CDR3: CASSSRVRSLFF. CDR3 in DNA: TGTGCCAGCAGTTCTAGGGTCCGTTCCCTGTTTTTT.

V gene TRBV28 combines with J gene TRBJ1-3; 9 positions match TRBD1. V shed 4 bases and J 7 bases; nucleotides not matched to a gene: 8. Germline assignment: CDR1 MDHEN and CDR2 SYDVKM. The CDR3 spans 15 residues. This CDR3 reads CASSSPDRGTNTIYF. CDR3 DNA sequence: TGTGCCAGCAGTTCCCCGGACAGGGGCACGAACACCATATATTTT.

This clone has only one observation. V and J are TRBV19 and TRBJ1-5; D is perhaps TRBD1 (6 bases). The germline gives CDR1 LNHDA, CDR2 SQIVND (reference sequence). The CDR3 is made up of 13 amino acids. V was cut by 8 bases and J by 3 bases, with 11 bases left in between. The CDR3: CASATGSNQPQHF. DNA for the CDR3: TGTGCCAGTGCGACAGGCTCCAATCAGCCCCAGCATTTT.

The chain carries TRBV12-3 or TRBV12-4 and TRBJ1-2; possibly TRBD1 for D (5 bases). Trimming removed 3 bases at V and 8 bases at J, with 13 bases between. The length of the CDR3 is 13 residues. CDR3 sequence reads: CASSLSRGAGYTF. CDR3 nucleotides: TGTGCCAGCAGTTTGAGTAGGGGCGCCGGCTACACCTTC.

The chain combines TRBV3-1 (or the pseudogene TRBV3-2) with TRBJ1-4; 8 bases map to TRBD1. CDR3 length equals 15 residues. V shed 5 bases, J shed 6 bases, and the junction held 8 bases outside the gene matches. The V gene's germline CDR1 is LGHDT and CDR2 YNNKEL (reference sequence). This CDR3 reads CASSAGTGEYEKLFF. In DNA, the CDR3 is TGTGCCAGCAGCGCCGGGACAGGAGAATATGAAAAACTGTTTTTT.

The V call is TRBV10-3, the J call TRBJ1-4, with 7 bases identical to TRBD1. This CDR3 contains 16 residues. Per the germline V gene, CDR1 is ENHRY and CDR2 is SYGVKD. After removal of 0 bases from V and 11 bases from J, the junction contained 12 bases not matched to a gene. CDR3 protein: CAISESSATGVSKLFF. Here the CDR3 DNA reads TGTGCCATCAGTGAGTCGAGCGCTACAGGGGTATCGAAACTGTTTTTT.

V usage is TRBV3-1 (or the pseudogene TRBV3-2) and J usage is TRBJ1-6, with unresolved D. The CDR3 spans 15 residues. Germline V gene sequence: CDR1 LGHDT, CDR2 YNNKEL (reference sequence). V lost 0 bases to trimming and J lost 7 bases, with 10 bases between them. DNA for the CDR3: TGTGCCAGCAGCCAAGATCTAAGGACGAATTCACCCCTCCACTTT. As protein: CASSQDLRTNSPLHF.

V and J are TRBV7-9 and TRBJ2-2; 11 nucleotides align to TRBD2. The CDR3 has 18 amino acids. Germline loops: CDR1 SEHNR, CDR2 FQNEAQ (reference sequence). Trimming cost V 8 bases and J 5 bases; bases outside gene matches: 16. CDR3 protein: CASGLGTSGSIWTGELFF. CDR3 DNA: TGTGCCAGCGGGCTTGGGACTAGCGGAAGCATCTGGACCGGGGAGCTGTTTTTT.

This chain joins TRBV5-1 and TRBJ1-1, with a tentative D call TRBD1 (6 bases). V lost 8 bases and J 1 base, leaving 15 bases between the germline ends. The CDR3 runs 14 residues. CDR1 and CDR2 from the germline V gene are SGHRS and YFSETQ. The CDR3 bases are TGCGCCAGTACCCGGGACACCCAGAACACTGAAGCTTTCTTT. Translated: CASTRDTQNTEAFF.

The V call is TRBV7-8, the J call TRBJ1-6; D is undetermined. The CDR3 extends over 16 amino acids. The V end lost 5 bases, the J end lost 10 bases, and 21 bases lay between the germline ends. Germline CDR1 reads SGHVS; CDR2 reads FQNEAQ. The CDR3 protein is CASSLLRGPGESPLHF. The CDR3 DNA follows: TGTGCCAGCAGCCTCCTCCGCGGCCCCGGGGAGTCACCCCTCCACTTT.

This chain connects TRBV11-3 to TRBJ2-3; 8 bases are a match to TRBD2. In germline, CDR1 is SGHNT, CDR2 YENEEA. This CDR3 comprises 15 residues. The ends lost 2 bases at V and 3 bases at J; junction bases unmatched: 4. CDR3 DNA sequence: TGTGCCAGCAGCTTAACGGGCGGGGGGACAGATACGCAGTATTTT. Its translation: CASSLTGGGTDTQYF.

This chain links TRBV18 with TRBJ2-3; D not certain. Germline V gene data show CDR1 as KGHSH and CDR2 as LQKENI. The CDR3 is 15 residues long. V was shortened by 3 bases and J by 2 bases, with 12 bases between the two germline ends. The CDR3 sequence: CASSPPSGFTDTQYF. DNA for the CDR3: TGTGCCAGCTCACCCCCCAGTGGCTTCACAGATACGCAGTATTTT.

This sequence joins TRBV11-3 and TRBJ2-1; TRBD2 matches 11 bases. CDR3 length: 16 amino acids. In germline, CDR1 is SGHNT, CDR2 YENEEA. The V gene end was trimmed by 4 bases and the J gene end by 7 bases; junction bases not matched to a gene: 9. The CDR3 DNA reads as TGTGCCAGCAGCTCCCCTAGCGGGAGGAGCAAAAATGAGCAGTTCTTC. Its protein is CASSSPSGRSKNEQFF.

This rearrangement joins TRBV12-5 to TRBJ1-1; TRBD1 agrees at 11 bases. Per the germline V gene, CDR1 is LGHNT and CDR2 is FRNRAP. This CDR3 has 14 residues. V gave up 4 bases and J gave up 4 bases; unmatched junction bases: 2. The CDR3: CASGWTGGPTEAFF. CDR3 sequence (DNA): TGTGCTAGTGGTTGGACAGGGGGCCCCACTGAAGCTTTCTTT.

This clone was observed once. The rearrangement uses TRBV6-4 and TRBJ2-7; 7 bases match TRBD1. The V gene end was trimmed by 7 bases and the J gene end by 3 bases; junction bases not matched to a gene: 9. CDR3 length: 14 amino acids. Germline CDR1 is MRHNA and CDR2 is SNTAGT. The CDR3 loop is CASKSPGQHYEQYF. CDR3 DNA: TGTGCCAGCAAGAGCCCGGGACAGCACTACGAGCAGTACTTC.